This passage covers 29 T cell receptor beta chains from one sample sequenced in a study of type 1 regulatory T cells. TCRdb ran MiXCR on the reads and lists one entry per CDR3 protein. The sample consists of fewer than 20,000 distinct CDR3 sequences, 10% of them appearing once. The sequencing input was CD4+ T cells, either the whole sample or a sorted fraction (not recorded which). The receptors were gathered from a human donor in good health.

This chain uses TRBV20-1 with TRBJ1-1; D is unclear. Trimming shortened V by 0 bases and J by 3 bases, and 17 bases separated the two germline ends. There are 16 residues in the CDR3. In germline, CDR1 is DFQATT, CDR2 SNEGSKA (reference sequence). The CDR3 region has the DNA TGCAGTGCTAGAGATCGTGCCGGTCGGAGGGACACTGAAGCTTTCTTT. Translated: CSARDRAGRRDTEAFF.

This clonotype is medium-sized within its sample. J is TRBJ2-3 and V is TRBV18; tentative D call: TRBD2 (7 bases). With 5 bases removed from V and 6 bases from J, the gap between germline ends came to 21 bases. The CDR3 runs to 16 residues. Germline V gene lookup returns CDR1 KGHSH and CDR2 LQKENI. The CDR3 reads CASSSNTRGPGDTQYF. The DNA for the CDR3 is TGTGCCAGCTCATCTAACACGCGGGGGCCGGGGGATACGCAGTATTTT.

In this sample, this clonotype is medium-sized (0.01 to 0.1%). The chain carries TRBV9 and TRBJ1-1; D ambiguous. Germline CDR1 is SGDLS and CDR2 is YYNGEE. The V end lost 2 bases, the J end lost 7 bases, and 12 bases lay between the germline ends. This CDR3 spans 13 amino acids. The CDR3 bases are TGTGCCAGCAGCGTCTCAAGGTGGGATGAAGCTTTCTTT. This gives the protein CASSVSRWDEAFF.

This clonotype was counted between two and nine times. The V call is TRBV28, the J call TRBJ2-1, with D perhaps matching TRBD1 or TRBD2 (5 bases each). The germline V gene encodes CDR1 MDHEN and CDR2 SYDVKM. The CDR3 length is 15 residues. Trimming removed 6 bases at V and 2 bases at J, with 14 bases between. The CDR3 region has the DNA TGTGCCAGCAGAACCGGGGCGGACGCCTACAATGAGCAGTTCTTC. Its protein product is CASRTGADAYNEQFF.

The chain combines TRBV19 with TRBJ2-2; TRBD2 agrees at 8 bases. Germline values: CDR1 LNHDA, CDR2 SQIVND (reference sequence). This CDR3 spans 15 amino acids. V lost 8 bases and J lost 7; bases outside the gene matches: 12. As DNA, the CDR3 is TGTGCCAGTCGGACGGGAGGGTCGTGGGGCGGGGAGCTGTTTTTT. Translating it yields CASRTGGSWGGELFF.

The chain has TRBV3-1 and TRBJ2-2, with D possibly being TRBD2 (6 bases). The V end lost 4 bases, the J end lost 3 bases, and 9 bases lay between the germline ends. The CDR3 is 14 amino acids. Per the germline V gene, CDR1 is LGHDT and CDR2 is YNNKEL (reference sequence). CDR3 bases: TGTGCCAGCAGCCCGGGACTCTACACCGGGGAGCTGTTTTTT. It translates to CASSPGLYTGELFF.

This clonotype showed up many times. V usage is TRBV29-1 and J usage is TRBJ2-1; tentatively, D is TRBD2 (6 bases). Trimming cost V 5 bases and J 4 bases, with 15 bases left between them. Per the germline V gene, CDR1 is SQVTM and CDR2 is ANQGSEA. The CDR3 runs to 14 residues. The CDR3 coding sequence is TGCAGCGTTTCCGGTGGAGGGCCGTACAATGAGCAGTTCTTC. It yields the protein CSVSGGGPYNEQFF.

In this sample, this clonotype turned up once. This sequence may be a read error, since a much larger clone differs from it by one base. The CDR3 sequence is CVSSFNRVEEQYF. In DNA, the CDR3 is TGCGTCAGCAGCTTCAACAGGGTGGAGGAGCAGTACTTC. V usage is TRBV5-1 and J usage is TRBJ2-7, with D maybe TRBD1 (6 bases). CDR1 is SGHRS, CDR2 YFSETQ, per germline. The CDR3 spans 13 residues.

This clonotype has ten or more counts. The rearrangement links TRBV20-1 to TRBJ2-3, with 8 bases matching TRBD2. In germline, CDR1 is DFQATT, CDR2 SNEGSKA (reference sequence). V gave up 3 bases and J gave up 5 bases; unmatched junction bases: 10. This CDR3 is built from 15 residues. The CDR3 nucleotides are TGCAGTGCTAGTGCCCGGACTAGCCTCGGAGATACGCAGTATTTT. It translates to CSASARTSLGDTQYF.

The V and J genes are TRBV19 and TRBJ2-6; unclear D gene. The CDR3 is 15 amino acids. Germline CDR1 is LNHDA and CDR2 is SQIVND (reference sequence). V was trimmed by 3 bases and J by 0 bases, leaving 6 bases between them. This chain's CDR3 is CASSIANSGANVLTF. The CDR3 nucleotides are TGTGCCAGTAGTATTGCAAACTCTGGGGCCAACGTCCTGACTTTC.

There are many counts of this clonotype. The chain carries TRBV6-4 and TRBJ2-1; D not certain. The CDR3 has 13 residues. From germline, CDR1 is MRHNA and CDR2 SNTAGT. V lost 6 bases and J 6 bases, leaving 12 bases between the germline ends. The CDR3 here is CASRLSMGNEQFF. The CDR3 nucleotides are TGTGCCAGCAGGCTCTCTATGGGCAATGAGCAGTTCTTC.

This clonotype has more than one count but fewer than ten. The chain uses TRBV21-1 and TRBJ2-7; TRBD2 reflects the table's D call only, with no check against the DNA. TRBV21-1 is marked as a pseudogene. The CDR3 loop spans 21 amino acids. CDR3: CASSKADVTPGLAGGRYEQYF. CDR3 DNA: TGTGCCAGCAGCAAAGCTGATGTGACACCGGGACTAGCGGGAGGCCGCTACGAGCAGTACTTC.

As for this clonotype: This may arise from a read error, as a much more abundant clone is one base away. This chain connects TRBV20-1 to TRBJ2-2, with 10 bases that match TRBD2. The germline V gene encodes CDR1 DFQATT and CDR2 SNEGSKA (reference sequence). This CDR3 is 14 amino acids long. The CDR3 DNA reads TGCAGTGCTAGGAGCGGGAGGGCCGTCGGGGGGCTGTTTTTT. Protein product: CSARSGRAVGGLFF.

Within the sample, this clonotype is medium-sized. The rearrangement uses TRBV7-2 and TRBJ1-4; no definite D call. Deletions cut 6 bases from V and 0 bases from J, with 8 bases between. Germline V gene sequence: CDR1 SGHTA, CDR2 FQGNSA. The CDR3 totals 14 residues. CDR3 bases: TGTGCCAGCAGTTCGAAATCAACTAATGAAAAACTGTTTTTT. Translating it yields CASSSKSTNEKLFF.

This clonotype was seen a handful of times. The chain employs TRBV5-1 and TRBJ2-7, with 9 bases lining up with TRBD1. V lost 4 bases and J lost 4; bases outside the gene matches: 6. The germline CDR1 and CDR2 sequences are SGHRS and YFSETQ. This CDR3 has 14 residues. CDR3 DNA sequence: TGCGCCAGCAGCACGGGACAGGGACCTTACGAGCAGTACTTC. It specifies CASSTGQGPYEQYF. The entire variable domain, with the rest obtained from reference TRBV5-1 and TRBJ2-7, is as follows: KAGVTQTPRYLIKTRGQQVTLSCSPISGHRSVSWYQQTPGQGLQFLFEYFSETQRNKGNFPGRFSGRQFSNSRSEMNVSTLELGDSALYLCASSTGQGPYEQYFGPGTRLTVT.

This clonotype was seen many times. The rearrangement joins TRBV3-1 to TRBJ2-4; 7 bases align to TRBD2. Germline V gives CDR1 LGHDT, CDR2 YNNKEL (reference sequence). Trimming removed 1 base from V and 0 bases from J; junction bases left unmatched: 0. The CDR3 extends over 15 amino acids. In nucleotides, the CDR3 is TGTGCCAGCAGCCAAGCTAGCGGAGCCAAAAACATTCAGTACTTC. Translating gives CASSQASGAKNIQYF.

This clonotype was counted only a few times. The rearrangement links TRBV15 to TRBJ2-2; tentatively, D is TRBD1 or TRBD2 (5 bases each). The CDR3 covers 14 residues. Germline CDR1 reads LNHNV; CDR2 reads YYDKDF (reference sequence). V was shortened by 4 bases and J by 6 bases, with 12 bases between the two germline ends. The CDR3 spells CATSIWVGAGELFF. Written as DNA, the CDR3 is TGTGCCACCAGCATATGGGTGGGGGCCGGGGAGCTGTTTTTT.

This clonotype showed up just a few times. The rearrangement links TRBV19 to TRBJ2-2, with D unclear. The V gene lost 8 bases and the J gene lost 5 bases, with 9 bases spanning the gap. CDR3 size: 12 residues. Per the germline V gene, CDR1 is LNHDA and CDR2 is SQIVND (reference sequence). CDR3 in DNA: TGTGCCAGTGCACTACTAACCGGGGAGCTGTTTTTT. Its protein product is CASALLTGELFF.

This clonotype is medium-sized by share. The rearrangement uses TRBV28 and TRBJ2-7, with a weak D call TRBD1 (6 bases). V was shortened by 6 bases and J by 1 base, with 13 bases between the two germline ends. Germline V CDR1 and CDR2: MDHEN, SYDVKM. The CDR3 runs to 14 residues. The CDR3 DNA is TGTGCCAGCAGGCTGACAGGTACTTCCTACGAGCAGTACTTC. Amino acid sequence: CASRLTGTSYEQYF.

This clonotype was counted many times. The chain carries TRBV5-1 and TRBJ1-6, with D tentatively TRBD1 (6 bases). Germline-derived CDR1 and CDR2 are SGHRS and YFSETQ. V shed 1 base and J shed 8 bases, with 13 bases lying between them. The CDR3 length is 15 residues. CDR3 sequence (DNA): TGCGCCAGCAGCTTGTGGGGGGGCTCTGATTCACCCCTCCACTTT. Translating gives CASSLWGGSDSPLHF.

This clonotype was seen more than once but under ten times. The V call is TRBV7-3, the J call TRBJ2-1, with TRBD1 identical over 8 bases. Per the germline V gene, CDR1 is SGHTA and CDR2 is FQGTGA. The CDR3 covers 14 residues. V was clipped by 5 bases and J by 6 bases; unmatched bases: 6. The CDR3 DNA is TGTGCCAGCAGCCCGGACAGGGTTTCCAATGAGCAGTTCTTC. Translating gives CASSPDRVSNEQFF. Looking up the rest from reference TRBV7-3 and TRBJ2-1 gives the full variable domain: GAGVSQTPSNKVTEKGKYVELRCDPISGHTALYWYRQSLGQGPEFLIYFQGTGAADDSGLPNDRFFAVRPEGSVSTLKIQRTERGDSAVYLCASSPDRVSNEQFFGPGTRLTVL.

The sample holds many counts of this clonotype. The chain uses TRBV14 and TRBJ1-1, with D possibly being TRBD1 (5 bases). Germline CDR1 reads SGHDN; CDR2 reads FVKESK. V was trimmed by 3 bases and J by 7 bases, leaving 12 bases between them. The CDR3 has 13 residues. The DNA for the CDR3 is TGTGCCAGCAGCCACCTAGACAGACTTGAAGCTTTCTTT. Amino acids: CASSHLDRLEAFF.

This clonotype was counted many times. V and J are TRBV7-2 and TRBJ2-1, with 8 bases lining up with TRBD2. Germline CDR1 and CDR2: SGHTA and FQGNSA. Unmatched junction bases numbered 8, after V lost 5 bases and J lost 8 bases. The CDR3 runs to 14 residues. CDR3 nucleotides: TGTGCCAGCAGCCAGGGACTAGTCAGCCATGAGCAGTTCTTC. Encoded protein: CASSQGLVSHEQFF.

This clonotype was seen repeatedly, ten times or more. The rearrangement joins TRBV20-1 to TRBJ2-7; TRBD1 matches 7 bases. Germline CDR1 DFQATT, CDR2 SNEGSKA (reference sequence). The CDR3 has 13 residues. The V segment lost 8 bases and the J segment 1 base; nucleotides outside the gene matches: 8. The CDR3 reads CSYRDSLSYEQYF. The CDR3 coding sequence is TGCAGTTACCGGGACAGCCTGTCCTACGAGCAGTACTTC.

This clonotype has a handful of counts. The chain is built from TRBV20-1 and TRBJ2-5; no definite D call. The CDR3 loop spans 12 amino acids. Germline V lookup: CDR1 DFQATT, CDR2 SNEGSKA (reference sequence). Trimming removed 3 bases from V and 1 base from J, with 6 bases in between. The CDR3 DNA is TGCAGTGCTAGGGCGGCCCAAGAGACCCAGTACTTC. Amino acid sequence: CSARAAQETQYF.

This clonotype was recorded many times. This rearrangement joins TRBV5-1 to TRBJ2-1; 11 nucleotides line up with TRBD2. The CDR3 has 18 amino acids. V shed 0 bases and J 8 bases; nucleotides not matched to a gene: 13. CDR1 SGHRS and CDR2 YFSETQ come from the germline V gene. CDR3 protein: CASSLGRLAGGRKDEQFF. The CDR3 bases are TGCGCCAGCAGCTTGGGACGGCTAGCGGGAGGTAGAAAGGATGAGCAGTTCTTC.

In this sample, this clonotype turned up a few times. The chain joins TRBV7-2 to TRBJ2-1; 13 bases are shared with TRBD2. The CDR3 sequence is 19 residues long. Germline loops: CDR1 SGHTA, CDR2 FQGNSA. The V and J ends lost 6 bases and 10 bases, in that order; junction bases with no gene match: 21. CDR3 sequence (DNA): TGTGCCAGCAGTAGGTCTCGGACTAGCGGGAGAGGGAGGCTTAGAGAGCAGTTCTTC. Protein product: CASSRSRTSGRGRLREQFF. Full variable domain (rest looked up from reference TRBV7-2 and TRBJ2-1): GAGVSQSPSNKVTEKGKDVELRCDPISGHTALYWYRQSLGQGLEFLIYFQGNSAPDKSGLPSDRFSAERTGGSVSTLTIQRTQQEDSAVYLCASSRSRTSGRGRLREQFFGPGTRLTVL.

This clonotype was picked up a small number of times. The chain uses TRBV30 and TRBJ1-6; no reliable D call. The germline CDR1 and CDR2 sequences are GTSNPN and SVGIG (reference sequence). The CDR3 is made up of 18 amino acids. V was pared by 0 bases and J by 10 bases, with 25 bases between. The DNA for the CDR3 is TGTGCCTGGAGTGTCAGGAGGGCCCGCGGTCGGTCGGAATCACCCCTCCACTTT. Translation gives CAWSVRRARGRSESPLHF.

Many counts were recorded for this clonotype. V is TRBV5-1 and J is TRBJ1-1; D is uncertain. The CDR3 spans 14 residues. The germline V gene encodes CDR1 SGHRS and CDR2 YFSETQ. V gave up 0 bases and J gave up 3 bases, with 9 bases separating them. This CDR3 is CASSLGNGDTEAFF. Written as DNA, the CDR3 is TGCGCCAGCAGCTTGGGTAACGGCGACACTGAAGCTTTCTTT.